The 30 T cell receptor beta chains listed next were all sequenced from one sample in a study of shared clonotypes between healthy human individuals. Profiling relied on immunoSEQ multiplex PCR, and the TCRdb table lists in-frame clones only, not all of them. The sample holds millions of clones; more than 85% are singletons and the top ten take 1.5% to 2%. The naive CD8 subset, CD45RO-negative cells positively selected for CCR7, excluded terminally differentiated effector memory CD45RA+ cells. Sequences were obtained from naive CD8+ T cells from PBMCs. These receptors all stem from a man aged 18-30 years in good health. Some clones in this sample may be carry-over from other donors' samples.

J is TRBJ2-3 and V is TRBV5-5; the D gene is possibly TRBD1 (5 bases). Per the germline V gene, CDR1 is SGHKS and CDR2 is YYEKEE (reference sequence). V gave up 0 bases and J gave up 2 bases, with 7 bases separating them. CDR3 size: 14 residues. CDR3 region: CASSLGQSTDTQYF. The DNA of the CDR3 is TGTGCCAGCAGCTTGGGACAGTCCACAGATACGCAGTATTTT.

This clone was observed once. Other nucleotide sequences from this sample produce the same CDR3. The rearrangement joins TRBV4-1 to TRBJ1-3; D is uncertain. This CDR3 is 13 amino acids long. The germline CDR1 and CDR2 sequences are MGHRA and YSYEKL. Trimming removed 0 bases at V and 4 bases at J, with 4 bases between. The CDR3 coding sequence is TGCGCCAGCAGCCAAGATAGCGGAAACACCATATATTTT. It encodes CASSQDSGNTIYF.

The chain links TRBV4-1 to TRBJ2-7; D is uncertain. This CDR3 is 14 amino acids long. From germline, CDR1 is MGHRA and CDR2 YSYEKL. With 1 base removed from V and 4 bases from J, the gap between germline ends came to 11 bases. This chain's CDR3 is CASSQGAASYEQYF. The CDR3 bases are TGCGCCAGCAGCCAAGGAGCAGCCTCATACGAGCAGTACTTC.

In its sample, this clone was seen once. The rearrangement uses TRBV2 and TRBJ2-1; D gene uncertain. V lost 3 bases and J lost 9, with 18 bases in between. This CDR3 comprises 15 residues. Germline-derived CDR1 and CDR2 are SNHLY and FYNNEI. The CDR3, as DNA: TGTGCCAGCAGTGATTCACGGGTCCTCTGGAGTGAGCAGTTCTTC. Amino acids: CASSDSRVLWSEQFF.

The V call is TRBV28, the J call TRBJ2-7; D possibly corresponds to TRBD1 (5 bases). The germline gives CDR1 MDHEN, CDR2 SYDVKM. The CDR3 spans 15 residues. Trimming pared 8 bases from V and 2 bases from J, leaving 19 bases between. The DNA of the CDR3 is TGTGCCAGCTGCGCTAGTTGGGGCTCCGCCTACGAGCAGTACTTC. Residues: CASCASWGSAYEQYF.

The chain joins TRBV6-4 to TRBJ2-5, with D possibly being TRBD2 (6 bases). Trimming pared 6 bases from V and 2 bases from J, leaving 22 bases between. The CDR3 contains 17 residues. The V gene's germline CDR1 is MRHNA and CDR2 SNTAGT. In nucleotides, the CDR3 is TGTGCCAGCAGAGCCTCGCCGGGCGGGAAAATTCAAGAGACCCAGTACTTC. Protein sequence: CASRASPGGKIQETQYF.

The rearrangement links TRBV7-8 to TRBJ1-2; possibly TRBD1 for D (5 bases). The CDR3 has 13 amino acids. V dropped 1 base and J dropped 8 bases, with 11 bases sitting between them. The germline CDR1 and CDR2 sequences are SGHVS and FQNEAQ. Here the CDR3 reads CASSLGGRNGYTF. The CDR3, as DNA: TGTGCCAGCAGCTTAGGGGGCAGGAACGGCTACACCTTC.

The chain uses TRBV27 and TRBJ1-5, with 10 positions matching TRBD1. Trimming at V came to 5 bases and at J to 0 bases, leaving 13 bases not matched to a gene. Germline values: CDR1 MNHEY, CDR2 SMNVEV (reference sequence). The CDR3 contains 19 residues. CDR3 DNA sequence: TGTGCCAGCAGTCCCATACCCCCCGGGACAGGGGTTAGCAATCAGCCCCAGCATTTT. It codes for CASSPIPPGTGVSNQPQHF.

The chain links TRBV27 to TRBJ1-4; D is uncertain. V lost 5 bases and J 3 bases, leaving 16 bases between the germline ends. CDR1 and CDR2 from the germline V gene are MNHEY and SMNVEV (reference sequence). There are 16 residues in the CDR3. CDR3 in DNA: TGTGCCAGCAGTGCGACCCGGCGCCCCCCTAATGAAAAACTGTTTTTT. Translation gives CASSATRRPPNEKLFF.

The rearrangement joins TRBV27 to TRBJ2-7; 12 bases fit TRBD1. The CDR3 has 16 residues. Germline V lookup: CDR1 MNHEY, CDR2 SMNVEV (reference sequence). J lost 2 bases, V lost 2 bases, and 4 bases had no gene match. DNA for the CDR3: TGTGCCAGCAGTTTAATAAGGGACAGGGGGCCCTACGAGCAGTACTTC. It specifies CASSLIRDRGPYEQYF.

The CDR3 here is CASSARGLSPWDEQYF. The CDR3 bases are TGTGCCAGCAGCGCCCGCGGGTTGAGTCCATGGGACGAGCAGTACTTC. The chain couples TRBV9 to TRBJ2-7; possibly TRBD2 for D (5 bases). Germline V gene data show CDR1 as SGDLS and CDR2 as YYNGEE. This CDR3 is built from 16 residues. Trimming stripped 3 bases from V and 5 bases from J, with 21 bases between.

This clone was seen only once. This sequence joins TRBV27 and TRBJ2-2, with D hard to call. Germline assignment: CDR1 MNHEY and CDR2 SMNVEV (reference sequence). This CDR3 spans 16 amino acids. Trimming cost V 6 bases and J 0 bases, with 14 bases left between them. The CDR3 region is CASSPRRSANTGELFF. CDR3 bases: TGTGCCAGCAGCCCCCGCCGGTCCGCGAACACCGGGGAGCTGTTTTTT.

This clone was detected once. Additional DNA sequences in this sample encode the identical CDR3. The CDR3 loop is CASSLGGFTEAFF. In nucleotides, the CDR3 is TGTGCCAGCAGTTTAGGAGGGTTCACTGAAGCTTTCTTT. V usage is TRBV27 and J usage is TRBJ1-1; D remains unclear. This CDR3 contains 13 residues. The V and J ends lost 2 bases and 4 bases respectively, with 8 bases between them. Germline V gene lookup returns CDR1 MNHEY and CDR2 SMNVEV (reference sequence).

The chain employs TRBV9 and TRBJ2-6; a weak D match, TRBD1 (5 bases). The CDR3 sequence is 16 residues long. Trimming took off 3 bases at V and 0 bases at J, with 10 bases between the two ends. Germline V gene sequence: CDR1 SGDLS, CDR2 YYNGEE. The CDR3 region has the DNA TGTGCCAGCAGCGAGGGGTCGCTCTCTGGGGCCAACGTCCTGACTTTC. Protein: CASSEGSLSGANVLTF.

Only one count was recorded for this clone. The chain is built from TRBV7-9 and TRBJ1-2; maybe TRBD1 (6 bases). The CDR3 runs to 12 residues. The germline gives CDR1 SEHNR, CDR2 FQNEAQ (reference sequence). Trimming took off 5 bases at V and 4 bases at J, with 8 bases between the two ends. CDR3 protein: CASSLTGYGYTF. CDR3 nucleotides: TGTGCCAGCAGCCTGACAGGCTATGGCTACACCTTC.

The chain uses TRBV4-2 and TRBJ2-2; 11 bases are a match to TRBD2. This CDR3 comprises 18 residues. Germline V gene sequence: CDR1 LGHNA, CDR2 YNFKEQ. The J segment lost 4 bases and the V segment lost 1 base, leaving 8 bases of the junction unmatched. This chain's CDR3 is CASSQGQLAGVITGELFF. CDR3 bases: TGTGCCAGCAGCCAAGGACAACTAGCGGGAGTTATCACCGGGGAGCTGTTTTTT.

The CDR3 sequence is CASSQHRWETQYF. CDR3 sequence (DNA): TGTGCCAGCAGTCAGCACCGGTGGGAGACCCAGTACTTC. The chain couples TRBV27 to TRBJ2-5; D uncertain. V was pared by 5 bases and J by 5 bases, with 12 bases between. In germline, CDR1 is MNHEY, CDR2 SMNVEV (reference sequence). This CDR3 has 13 amino acids.

The chain carries TRBV6-5 and TRBJ2-2; TRBD1 matches 8 bases. Germline CDR1 is MNHEY and CDR2 is SVGAGI. The CDR3 is 16 residues long. V gave up 3 bases and J gave up 7 bases; unmatched junction bases: 10. The CDR3 coding sequence is TGTGCCAGCAGTTATTTTCAGGGGGCTTCGGACGGGGAGCTGTTTTTT. The encoded protein is CASSYFQGASDGELFF.

The chain is built from TRBV30 and TRBJ1-5, with D possibly TRBD1 on 5 matching bases. The V gene lost 1 base and the J gene lost 2 bases, with 9 bases spanning the gap. Germline CDR1 GTSNPN, CDR2 SVGIG (reference sequence). The CDR3 contains 14 residues. CDR3 in amino acids: CAWSARVGNQPQHF. The CDR3 region has the DNA TGTGCCTGGAGTGCCAGGGTCGGCAATCAGCCCCAGCATTTT.

DNA of the CDR3: TGCGCCAGCAGCTCGCCCGGAGAGGGGGCCCAAGAGACCCAGTACTTC. Its protein product is CASSSPGEGAQETQYF. The chain is built from TRBV5-1 and TRBJ2-5, with 7 bases lining up with TRBD1. CDR1 is SGHRS, CDR2 YFSETQ, per germline. This CDR3 is 16 amino acids long. Trimming took 3 bases from V and 1 from J; bases not matched to a gene: 9. Based on the CDR3 plus reference TRBV5-1 and TRBJ2-5, the full variable domain is KAGVTQTPRYLIKTRGQQVTLSCSPISGHRSVSWYQQTPGQGLQFLFEYFSETQRNKGNFPGRFSGRQFSNSRSEMNVSTLELGDSALYLCASSSPGEGAQETQYFGPGTRLLVL.

This clone was picked up one time. This chain joins TRBV27 and TRBJ1-2; 7 nucleotides line up with TRBD1. Germline CDR1 reads MNHEY; CDR2 reads SMNVEV (reference sequence). The CDR3 extends over 16 amino acids. The V segment lost 5 bases and the J segment 1 base; nucleotides outside the gene matches: 10. The CDR3 nucleotides are TGTGCCAGCAGTACCACATCCGGGACAGTTAACTATGGCTACACCTTC. It encodes CASSTTSGTVNYGYTF.

V and J are TRBV6-5 and TRBJ2-7; no clear D. This CDR3 region has 14 residues. Germline-derived CDR1 and CDR2 are MNHEY and SVGAGI. The V end lost 4 bases, the J end lost 3 bases, and 13 bases lay between the germline ends. The CDR3 spells CASSLFERNYEQYF. CDR3 in DNA: TGTGCCAGCAGTTTATTCGAGCGTAACTACGAGCAGTACTTC.

Points on this clone: Other DNA sequences in the same sample also yield this CDR3. This chain links TRBV6-6 with TRBJ2-3; no clear D. Per the germline V gene, CDR1 is MNHNY and CDR2 is SVGAGI (reference sequence). CDR3 size: 12 residues. The V and J ends lost 1 base and 6 bases respectively, with 5 bases between them. The DNA for the CDR3 is TGTGCCAGCAGTTACTTCCCGGATACGCAGTATTTT. Protein: CASSYFPDTQYF.

This chain uses TRBV7-2 with TRBJ2-7; 8 nucleotides agree with TRBD2. The CDR3 totals 14 residues. Germline CDR1 is SGHTA and CDR2 is FQGNSA. Trimming cost V 5 bases and J 1 base; bases outside gene matches: 4. CDR3 region: CASSATSASYEQYF. CDR3 in DNA: TGTGCCAGCAGCGCGACTAGCGCGTCCTACGAGCAGTACTTC.

V and J are TRBV28 and TRBJ1-2; no clear D gene. CDR1 MDHEN and CDR2 SYDVKM come from the germline V gene. The V gene lost 6 bases and the J gene lost 5 bases, with 31 bases spanning the gap. This CDR3 contains 19 residues. For the CDR3, the DNA is TGTGCCAGCAGCCTAAGGGCTGGTAAGAGGAGTTTGTTAGAATATGGCTACACCTTC. Translating gives CASSLRAGKRSLLEYGYTF.

The chain uses TRBV27 and TRBJ1-2; D is possibly TRBD1 (5 bases). V was trimmed by 5 bases and J by 4 bases, leaving 17 bases between them. CDR1 is MNHEY and CDR2 is SMNVEV in the germline V gene (reference sequence). The CDR3 is 15 amino acids. The CDR3 DNA follows: TGTGCCAGCAGTCCCTATGGGGCAATTAGCTATGGCTACACCTTC. It is translated as CASSPYGAISYGYTF.

This clone was recorded only once. As DNA, the CDR3 is TGCAGCGTTGAGGCCACTAGACCTGGACAGGGGAACACTGAAGCTTTCTTT. Its protein product is CSVEATRPGQGNTEAFF. V usage is TRBV29-1 and J usage is TRBJ1-1, with 8 bases aligning to TRBD1. V shed 3 bases, J shed 1 base, and the junction held 13 bases outside the gene matches. Germline V lookup: CDR1 SQVTM, CDR2 ANQGSEA. The CDR3 is 17 amino acids.

The genes are TRBV13 and TRBJ2-5, with 7 bases identical to TRBD1. Germline CDR1 PRHDT, CDR2 FYEKMQ (reference sequence). The V gene end was trimmed by 5 bases and the J gene end by 5 bases; junction bases not matched to a gene: 11. The CDR3 is 15 amino acids. The CDR3 DNA follows: TGTGCCAGCAGCCCAGGGGGACAGCCTACCGAGACCCAGTACTTC. It translates to CASSPGGQPTETQYF.

The chain joins TRBV18 to TRBJ2-7; D possibly matches TRBD1 or TRBD2 (5 bases each). Germline CDR1 is KGHSH and CDR2 is LQKENI. This CDR3 contains 14 residues. Trimming took off 3 bases at V and 3 bases at J, with 12 bases between the two ends. The CDR3 loop is CASSPPGTNYEQYF. For the CDR3, the DNA is TGTGCCAGCTCACCCCCGGGGACCAACTACGAGCAGTACTTC.

This chain links TRBV27 with TRBJ2-1, with TRBD2 matching 10 bases. This CDR3 is 17 amino acids long. The V and J ends lost 2 bases and 5 bases, in that order; junction bases with no gene match: 9. Germline V gene lookup returns CDR1 MNHEY and CDR2 SMNVEV (reference sequence). The CDR3 loop reads CASSLGPGTSVNNEQFF. CDR3 in DNA: TGTGCCAGCAGTTTAGGGCCCGGGACTAGCGTAAACAATGAGCAGTTCTTC.